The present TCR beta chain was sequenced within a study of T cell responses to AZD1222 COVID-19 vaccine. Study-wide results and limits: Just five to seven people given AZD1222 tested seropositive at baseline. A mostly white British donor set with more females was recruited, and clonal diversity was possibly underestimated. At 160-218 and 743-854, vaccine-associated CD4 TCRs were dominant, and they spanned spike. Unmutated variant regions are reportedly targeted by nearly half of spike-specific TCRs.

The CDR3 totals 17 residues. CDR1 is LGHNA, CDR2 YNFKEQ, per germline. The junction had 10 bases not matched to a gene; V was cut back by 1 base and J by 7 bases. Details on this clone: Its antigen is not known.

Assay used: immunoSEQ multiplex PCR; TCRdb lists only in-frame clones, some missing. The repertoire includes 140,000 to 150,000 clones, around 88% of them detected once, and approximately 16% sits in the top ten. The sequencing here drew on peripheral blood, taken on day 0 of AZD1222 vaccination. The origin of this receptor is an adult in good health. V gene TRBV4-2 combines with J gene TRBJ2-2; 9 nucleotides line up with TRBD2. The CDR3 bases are TGTGCCAGCAGCCAAGGGGATGGCGGGGGGGCGGTCGGGGAGCTGTTTTTT. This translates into CASSQGDGGGAVGELFF.